This T cell receptor beta chain was documented in a study of T cell responses to AZD1222 COVID-19 vaccine. Study results and limitations: A rise in Spike-specific TCR breadth and depth followed two AZD1222 doses. Baseline serostatus was positive in only a handful of AZD1222 recipients.

This CDR3 region has 14 residues. V lost 2 bases and J lost 4, with 11 bases in between. The germline V gene has CDR1 LNHNV and CDR2 YYDKDF (reference sequence). Produced via immunoSEQ multiplex PCR; TCRdb's table is partial and in-frame only. The sample has about 130,000 clones, 85% to 90% seen once. This clone was detected only a few times. What it recognizes is unknown. The sequenced sample was peripheral blood, obtained on day 0 of AZD1222 vaccination. The chain has TRBV15 and TRBJ1-1; D is possibly TRBD1 (5 bases). The origin of this receptor is an adult in good health. The CDR3 region has the DNA TGTGCCACCAGCAGAAACGGGGGTATCACTGAAGCTTTCTTT. It translates to CATSRNGGITEAFF.